A single sample gave rise to the 26 T cell receptor beta chains below, sequenced in a study of cytomegalovirus exposure and HLA in healthy donors. The PCR had 60 Vbeta and 13 Jbeta primers. Measured with immunoSEQ multiplex PCR; TCRdb has only the in-frame clones, and not every one. The table has 190,000 or so clones, 70% to 85% seen once. Sequences were obtained from PBMCs. The receptors stem from a boy aged 2 to 9 in good health and CMV-seronegative.

V usage is TRBV7-2 and J usage is TRBJ2-7; D possibly corresponds to TRBD2 (5 bases). This CDR3 contains 13 residues. V dropped 1 base and J dropped 7 bases, with 11 bases sitting between them. Per germline, CDR1 SGHTA and CDR2 FQGNSA. As DNA, the CDR3 is TGTGCCAGCAGCTTAGGGGATAGGAGGGAGCAGTACTTC. This codes for CASSLGDRREQYF.

This chain joins TRBV4-1 and TRBJ1-2, with D unresolved. The germline gives CDR1 MGHRA, CDR2 YSYEKL. Trimming stripped 0 bases from V and 0 bases from J, with 14 bases between. CDR3 length: 17 amino acids. CDR3 sequence: CASSQESAPGANYGYTF. CDR3 sequence (DNA): TGCGCCAGCAGCCAAGAGAGTGCCCCCGGGGCTAACTATGGCTACACCTTC.

This chain links TRBV5-4 with TRBJ1-2, with TRBD1 as a possible D gene (6 bases). CDR1 SGHNT and CDR2 YYREEE come from the germline V gene (reference sequence). This CDR3 spans 12 amino acids. Trimming removed 6 bases at V and 12 bases at J, with 18 bases between. The CDR3 loop reads CASTPGDGRNTF. Here the CDR3 DNA reads TGTGCCAGCACCCCAGGGGACGGCCGCAACACCTTC. Complete variable domain (other parts from reference TRBV5-4 and TRBJ1-2): ETGVTQSPTHLIKTRGQQVTLRCSSQSGHNTVSWYQQALGQGPQFIFQYYREEENGRGNFPPRFSGLQFPNYSSELNVNALELDDSALYLCASTPGDGRNTFGSGTRLTVV.

The chain couples TRBV19 to TRBJ1-2, with D perhaps TRBD1 (5 bases). CDR1 and CDR2 from the germline V gene are LNHDA and SQIVND (reference sequence). The CDR3 sequence is 15 residues long. V was pared by 1 base and J by 4 bases, with 13 bases between. The CDR3 DNA reads TGTGCCAGTAGTATAGCGTCACAGGCGATCTATGGCTACACCTTC. It yields the protein CASSIASQAIYGYTF.

This chain connects TRBV10-1 to TRBJ1-4, with D uncertain. The germline V gene encodes CDR1 WNHNN and CDR2 SYGVQD (reference sequence). V dropped 8 bases and J dropped 0 bases, with 10 bases sitting between them. The CDR3 sequence is 14 residues long. Written as DNA, the CDR3 is TGCGCCAGCGGGAGAGACACAACTAATGAAAAACTGTTTTTT. Protein product: CASGRDTTNEKLFF.

V and J are TRBV7-8 and TRBJ2-7; 10 bases align to TRBD1. The CDR3 has 14 amino acids. In germline, CDR1 is SGHVS, CDR2 FQNEAQ. With V trimmed by 2 bases and J by 3 bases, 1 base remained unmatched. The CDR3 is CASSLRTGGYEQYF. The CDR3 coding sequence is TGTGCCAGCAGCTTAAGGACAGGGGGCTACGAGCAGTACTTC.

The chain employs TRBV5-1 and TRBJ2-1, with TRBD1 matching over 7 bases. Germline V gene sequence: CDR1 SGHRS, CDR2 YFSETQ. V lost 3 bases to trimming and J lost 4 bases; unmatched junction nucleotides: 7. The CDR3 consists of 15 residues. Here the CDR3 reads CASSSTGLGYNEQFF. In DNA, the CDR3 is TGCGCCAGCAGCTCGACAGGGCTCGGATACAATGAGCAGTTCTTC.

The chain links TRBV6-5 to TRBJ1-2; no clear D gene. Trimming pared 2 bases from V and 3 bases from J, leaving 13 bases between. CDR1 is MNHEY and CDR2 is SVGAGI in the germline V gene. The CDR3 runs to 15 residues. In DNA, the CDR3 is TGTGCCAGCAGTTACGGGATCTCCGGGGACTATGGCTACACCTTC. This encodes CASSYGISGDYGYTF.

The chain carries TRBV2 and TRBJ2-7; tentatively, D is TRBD1 (5 bases). CDR3 size: 13 residues. Germline CDR1 reads SNHLY; CDR2 reads FYNNEI. V lost 4 bases to trimming and J lost 2 bases, with 9 bases between them. This chain's CDR3 is CASSGGRTYEQYF. The CDR3 DNA is TGTGCCAGCAGTGGGGGCAGAACCTACGAGCAGTACTTC.

Here the CDR3 reads CASSRTGRETQYF. CDR3 nucleotide sequence: TGTGCCAGCAGCCGGACAGGGAGGGAGACCCAGTACTTC. V is TRBV7-9 and J is TRBJ2-5, with 8 bases identical to TRBD1. The V gene end was trimmed by 5 bases and the J gene end by 5 bases; junction bases not matched to a gene: 4. CDR3 length: 13 amino acids. Per germline, CDR1 SEHNR and CDR2 FQNEAQ (reference sequence).

Notes on this clone: An end of the junction differs from the germline gene, which may be a read error. The chain joins TRBV7-7 to TRBJ2-1, with a weak D call TRBD1 (5 bases). The germline CDR1 and CDR2 sequences are SSHAT and FNYEAQ (reference sequence). This CDR3 has 15 amino acids. This CDR3 is CASSLSPQGLHEQFF. CDR3 bases: TGTGCTAGCAGCTTATCCCCTCAGGGTTTACATGAGCAGTTCTTC.

The chain has TRBV5-1 and TRBJ2-5; 8 bases are a match to TRBD2. The CDR3 spans 14 residues. Germline CDR1 reads SGHRS; CDR2 reads YFSETQ. V shed 2 bases and J 4 bases; nucleotides not matched to a gene: 4. The CDR3 reads CASSLSSGPETQYF. Here the CDR3 DNA reads TGCGCCAGCAGCTTATCTAGCGGGCCAGAGACCCAGTACTTC.

The J gene is TRBJ1-4, the V gene TRBV9; D gene uncertain. CDR3 length: 15 residues. The V and J ends lost 2 bases and 3 bases respectively, with 11 bases between them. The germline CDR1 and CDR2 sequences are SGDLS and YYNGEE. DNA for the CDR3: TGTGCCAGCAGCGTTTCTGGGAGGGCTAATGAAAAACTGTTTTTT. Translating gives CASSVSGRANEKLFF.

This chain joins TRBV2 and TRBJ1-5; no reliable D call. Trimming stripped 6 bases from V and 0 bases from J, with 15 bases between. The length of the CDR3 is 16 residues. CDR1 SNHLY and CDR2 FYNNEI come from the germline V gene. This CDR3 is CASSFSRTRSNQPQHF. The CDR3 DNA reads TGTGCCAGCAGCTTTTCCCGGACTCGTAGCAATCAGCCCCAGCATTTT.

V gene TRBV4-3 combines with J gene TRBJ2-7; 9 bases align to TRBD2. Losses at the gene ends were 0 bases for V and 2 bases for J; bases not matched to a gene: 14. The CDR3 has 19 residues. Germline lookup yields CDR1 LGHNA and CDR2 YSLEER. The CDR3 here is CASSQEGSGGRISPYEQYF. The DNA for the CDR3 is TGCGCCAGCAGCCAAGAGGGAAGCGGGGGGCGCATTTCCCCCTACGAGCAGTACTTC.

The chain joins TRBV7-9 to TRBJ1-3; TRBD1 might be the D (6 bases). The CDR3 totals 14 residues. The V end lost 5 bases, the J end lost 3 bases, and 11 bases lay between the germline ends. The germline V gene encodes CDR1 SEHNR and CDR2 FQNEAQ (reference sequence). Here the CDR3 DNA reads TGTGCCAGCAGCCCCACAGGGAATGGAAACACCATATATTTT. Translating it yields CASSPTGNGNTIYF.

The chain uses TRBV2 and TRBJ1-4; TRBD1 might be the D (5 bases). The CDR3 has 13 amino acids. The ends were cut back, 6 bases at V and 4 bases at J, with 9 bases in the middle. Germline lookup yields CDR1 SNHLY and CDR2 FYNNEI. CDR3 sequence (DNA): TGTGCCAGCAGCGCAGGGATTAATGAAAAACTGTTTTTT. Translating it yields CASSAGINEKLFF.

This clone was detected once. J is TRBJ2-3 and V is TRBV5-1; a weak D match, TRBD1 (6 bases). V was pared by 0 bases and J by 1 base, with 15 bases between. CDR1 is SGHRS and CDR2 is YFSETQ in the germline V gene. There are 17 residues in the CDR3. The CDR3 reads CASSLGISRGGTDTQYF. CDR3 nucleotides: TGCGCCAGCAGCTTGGGGATCTCCAGGGGAGGCACAGATACGCAGTATTTT.

V usage is TRBV10-3 and J usage is TRBJ2-7; 12 bases are a match to TRBD2. After removal of 6 bases from V and 0 bases from J, the junction contained 3 bases not matched to a gene. The CDR3 consists of 15 residues. Germline-derived CDR1 and CDR2 are ENHRY and SYGVKD. In DNA form, the CDR3 reads TGTGCCATCAGGTTGACTAGCGGGGGCTCCTACGAGCAGTACTTC. It yields the protein CAIRLTSGGSYEQYF.

The chain couples TRBV7-2 to TRBJ2-1; 14 bases match TRBD2. With V trimmed by 4 bases and J by 6 bases, 2 bases remained unmatched. Germline V gene sequence: CDR1 SGHTA, CDR2 FQGNSA. The CDR3 sequence is 15 residues long. The CDR3 region has the DNA TGTGCCAGCAGCTCCGGGACTAGCGGGGGCAATGAGCAGTTCTTC. As protein: CASSSGTSGGNEQFF.

This clone was observed a single time. This chain uses TRBV10-3 with TRBJ2-7; TRBD2 matches 9 bases. The CDR3 has 16 residues. J was trimmed by 5 bases and V by 10 bases; bases with no gene match: 18. Germline V gene lookup returns CDR1 ENHRY and CDR2 SYGVKD. CDR3 nucleotides: TGTGCCACGATGAACGTAGCGGGGGTGACTTTGGACGAGCAGTACTTC. Protein: CATMNVAGVTLDEQYF.

The rearrangement links TRBV4-1 to TRBJ1-2, with D hard to call. Per germline, CDR1 MGHRA and CDR2 YSYEKL. The CDR3 is 14 residues long. The germline V and J ends were trimmed by 4 bases and 8 bases, with 17 bases remaining between them. CDR3 sequence (DNA): TGCGCCAGCAGCCCGGAGGCCCAATCAAGGGGCTACACCTTC. Translated, it gives CASSPEAQSRGYTF.

The genes are TRBV19 and TRBJ2-7; D gene ambiguous. The length of the CDR3 is 11 residues. V lost 9 bases and J 4 bases, leaving 10 bases between the germline ends. Germline values: CDR1 LNHDA, CDR2 SQIVND (reference sequence). The CDR3 DNA sequence: TGTGCCAGAGCCTACTTTTACGAGCAGTACTTC. This gives the protein CARAYFYEQYF.

The chain recombines TRBV18 with TRBJ2-1, with TRBD2 matching over 8 bases. Germline CDR1 reads KGHSH; CDR2 reads LQKENI. The trim removed 3 bases at V and 5 bases at J, leaving 6 bases unmatched. This CDR3 has 15 residues. In DNA form, the CDR3 reads TGTGCCAGCTCACCGAGCAGCGGGGGCGACAATGAGCAGTTCTTC. Amino acid sequence: CASSPSSGGDNEQFF.

This chain joins TRBV4-3 and TRBJ2-5, with 8 bases matching TRBD2. After removal of 2 bases from V and 1 base from J, the junction contained 6 bases not matched to a gene. The CDR3 is 16 residues long. Germline V gene data show CDR1 as LGHNA and CDR2 as YSLEER. The CDR3 region has the DNA TGCGCCAGCAGCCAATACCGCGGGGGGACCCAAGAGACCCAGTACTTC. Protein sequence: CASSQYRGGTQETQYF.

This clone showed up just a few times. This sequence joins TRBV10-3 and TRBJ2-5; a possible D gene is TRBD1 (5 bases). Germline V gives CDR1 ENHRY, CDR2 SYGVKD. The CDR3 is 12 residues long. The germline V and J ends were trimmed by 10 bases and 2 bases, with 11 bases remaining between them. The CDR3 here is CATGAVQETQYF. The CDR3 DNA reads TGTGCCACTGGGGCGGTTCAAGAGACCCAGTACTTC.